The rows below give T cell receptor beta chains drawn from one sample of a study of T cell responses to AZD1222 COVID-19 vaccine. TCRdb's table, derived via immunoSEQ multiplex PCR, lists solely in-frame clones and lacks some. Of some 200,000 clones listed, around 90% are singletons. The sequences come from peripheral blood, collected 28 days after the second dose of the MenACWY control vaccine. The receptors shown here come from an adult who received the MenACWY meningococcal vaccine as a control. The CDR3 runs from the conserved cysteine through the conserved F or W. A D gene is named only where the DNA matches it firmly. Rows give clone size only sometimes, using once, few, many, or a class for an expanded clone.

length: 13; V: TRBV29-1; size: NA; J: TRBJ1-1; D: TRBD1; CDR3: CSVVPYRGTEAFF; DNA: TGCAGCGTCGTGCCGTACAGGGGGACTGAAGCTTTCTTT
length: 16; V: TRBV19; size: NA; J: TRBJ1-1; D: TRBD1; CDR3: CASSSQTGPMNTEAFF; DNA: TGTGCCAGTAGTAGCCAGACAGGGCCTATGAACACTGAAGCTTTCTTT
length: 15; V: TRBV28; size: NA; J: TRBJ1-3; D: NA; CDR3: CASSSEGGSGNTIYF; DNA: TGTGCCAGCAGCAGTGAGGGGGGCTCTGGAAACACCATATATTTT
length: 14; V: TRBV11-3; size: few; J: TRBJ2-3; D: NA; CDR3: CASSLSINTDTQYF; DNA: TGTGCCAGCAGCTTATCGATCAACACAGATACGCAGTATTTT
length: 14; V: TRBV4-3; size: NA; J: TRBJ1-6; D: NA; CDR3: CASSQENDNSPLHF; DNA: TGCGCCAGCAGCCAAGAGAACGATAATTCACCCCTCCACTTT
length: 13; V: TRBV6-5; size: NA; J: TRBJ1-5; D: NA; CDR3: CASSAGTHQPQHF; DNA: TGTGCCAGCAGCGCCGGGACCCACCAGCCCCAGCATTTT
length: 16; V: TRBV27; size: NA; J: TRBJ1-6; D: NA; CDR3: CASSLIGPSPNSPLHF; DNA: TGTGCCAGCAGTTTAATCGGCCCGTCCCCAAATTCACCCCTCCACTTT
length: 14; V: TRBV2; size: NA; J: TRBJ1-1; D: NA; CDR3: CASSMGPLNTEAFF; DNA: TGTGCCAGCAGTATGGGTCCCTTGAACACTGAAGCTTTCTTT
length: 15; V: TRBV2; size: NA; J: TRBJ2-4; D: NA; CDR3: CASRPGPEWRNIQYF; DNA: TGTGCCAGCAGGCCGGGCCCTGAATGGAGGAACATTCAGTACTTC
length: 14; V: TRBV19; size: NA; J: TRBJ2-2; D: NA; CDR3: CASSILRGAGELFF; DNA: TGTGCCAGTAGTATTTTAAGGGGGGCCGGGGAGCTGTTTTTT
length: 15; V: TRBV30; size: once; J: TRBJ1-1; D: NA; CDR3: CAWRAVGGVNTEAFF; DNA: TGTGCCTGGCGGGCGGTAGGGGGAGTGAACACTGAAGCTTTCTTT
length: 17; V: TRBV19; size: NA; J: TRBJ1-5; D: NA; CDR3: CASSSIRDTYSNQPQHF; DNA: TGTGCCAGTAGTTCTATCCGGGACACTTATAGCAATCAGCCCCAGCATTTT
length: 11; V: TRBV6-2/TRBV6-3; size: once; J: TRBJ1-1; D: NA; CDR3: CASSSLTEAFF; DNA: TGTGCCAGCAGTTCCCTAACTGAAGCTTTCTTT
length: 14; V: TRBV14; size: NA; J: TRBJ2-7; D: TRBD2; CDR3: CASSRLAGDSEQYF; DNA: TGTGCCAGCAGCAGACTAGCGGGAGACTCCGAGCAGTACTTC
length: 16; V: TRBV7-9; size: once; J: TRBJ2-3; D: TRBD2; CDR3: CASSPRTSHTADTQYF; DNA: TGTGCCAGCAGCCCCCGGACTAGCCACACTGCAGATACGCAGTATTTT
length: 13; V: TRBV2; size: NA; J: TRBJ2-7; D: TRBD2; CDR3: CASSRLAVYEQYF; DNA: TGTGCCAGCAGTCGACTAGCGGTTTACGAGCAGTACTTC
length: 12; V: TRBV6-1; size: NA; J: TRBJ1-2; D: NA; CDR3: CASSELYRVGTF; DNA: TGTGCCAGCAGTGAATTATACAGGGTGGGGACCTTC
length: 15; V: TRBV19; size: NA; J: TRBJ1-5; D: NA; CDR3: CASSPRHSGNQPQHF; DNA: TGTGCCAGTAGTCCCAGACATTCGGGGAATCAGCCCCAGCATTTT
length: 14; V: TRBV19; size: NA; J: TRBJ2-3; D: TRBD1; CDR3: CASREQGASDTQYF; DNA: TGTGCCAGTAGGGAACAGGGGGCATCCGATACGCAGTATTTT
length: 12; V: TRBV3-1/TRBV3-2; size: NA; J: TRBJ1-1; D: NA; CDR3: CASSPLGTEAFF; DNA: TGTGCCAGCAGCCCCCTGGGCACTGAAGCTTTCTTT